This T cell receptor beta chain derives from a study of CXCR3-negative and CXCR3-positive naive CD8 T cells. General study findings and limits: Comparison of naive CXCR3-negative and CXCR3-positive cells revealed similar TRBV-TRBJ usage, while memory cells differed. After cryopreservation, CXCR3 expression dropped partially; most assays used fresh PBMCs. Comparison of naive cells showed more hydrophobic TRB CDR3s in CXCR3-positive than in CXCR3-negative naive cells. Similar levels of surface CD5 were seen between naive subsets; TCR strength was inferred from TRB CDR3 properties.

cDNA libraries for TRB were generated by 5' RACE incorporating UMI labels. From its re-call of the 5' RACE reads, TCRdb lists each CDR3 protein once, without DNA. The sample shows around 60,000 distinct CDR3 sequences, and around 0.75% sits with its ten largest clones. Subsets of CD8+ T cells were each sorted in triplicate at some 300,000 cells apiece. The CDR3 has 12 residues. In germline, CDR1 is SQVTM, CDR2 ANQGSEA. Notes on this clonotype: No antigen is known for it.

The source material was naive CXCR3+ CD8+ T cells from blood. Subset here: CD45RO-CCR7+CD27+CD95- naive CD8+ T cells expressing CXCR3 (TNR3+). The clonotype was recovered from a human donor in good health. Some clones in this sample may be carry-over from other donors' samples. The V call is TRBV29-1, the J call TRBJ2-7; TCRdb's D call of TRBD1 is untestable without DNA. CDR3 sequence reads: CSVEWGTYEQYF.